This entry features one T cell receptor (beta chain) sequence. The source of the sample is a study of shared clonotypes between healthy human individuals. Measured with immunoSEQ multiplex PCR; TCRdb has only the in-frame clones, and not every one. The table shows approximately 2.5 million clones, with under 95% occurring only once. Trimming removed 6 bases at V and 4 bases at J, with 9 bases between. Per the germline V gene, CDR1 is MNHEY and CDR2 is SVGAGI. The CDR3 length is 13 residues. The material sequenced was naive CD4+ T cells from PBMCs. The subset denotes: CD45RA+ positively selected. The origin of this receptor is a man aged 18 to 30 in good health. Some clones in this sample may be carry-over from other donors' samples. The chain links TRBV6-5 to TRBJ2-2; D remains unclear. The CDR3 region is CASRVGVTGELFF. The CDR3 nucleotides read TGTGCCAGCAGGGTAGGAGTCACCGGGGAGCTGTTTTTT.